The sequence of this TCR beta chain was determined in a study of identical twins listed by TCRdb under 2016. Some background on the complete study: To test whether fetal clonotypes persist, this study deep-sequenced TCR alpha and beta repertoires from monozygotic twins, from unrelated adults of various ages, and from cord blood. To rule out contamination, the twin experiments were replicated at different times with different library preparation protocols.

All donors were healthy Caucasians. A few counts support this clonotype. Its specific antigen is unknown. Per-base qualities were not stored, and no clone one base away is much larger. Library prep was done by 5' RACE. Instrument used: Illumina HiSeq 2000. Template switching added a universal primer binding site, and the final cDNA carried a unique molecular identifier that allowed TCR cDNA molecules to be counted accurately. Specific primers in the conserved constant-segment region were used to synthesize first-strand cDNA for the TCR alpha and beta chains. To control for contamination, every cDNA library was double barcoded, receiving both a SMART-Mk sample barcode and Illumina barcodes. Two successive PCR steps introduced TruSeq adapter sequences along with Illumina sample barcodes. TCR alpha and beta cDNA libraries were sequenced on the Illumina HiSeq platform with custom primers. Per the source publication's procedure: MiGEC processed the raw reads to extract unique molecular identifiers, while MiXCR was used to determine the CDR3 positions. For each individual, recombination models were inferred using an EM algorithm with the repgenHMM and IGoR tools. The tcR package in R was used for shared clonotype analysis, with sharing normalized by the product of cloneset sizes. To study raw recombination without the effects of thymic and clonal selection, out-of-frame nonproductive sequences were analyzed. TCRdb ran its own pipeline on the public reads, namely fastp trimming at Q25 and MiXCR clone calling, and kept in-frame beta chains. When rows share a CDR3 protein, they turn into one entry using the most common DNA and genes. These V and J calls originate from TCRdb's pipeline instead of the authors' own analysis. This sample holds more than 1.5 million distinct CDR3 sequences; about 32% were observed only once. The ten largest clones represent approximately 0.29% of the sample.

What the research found in general, with its limitations: Invariant T cells such as MAIT and iNKT could partly confound zero-insertion analyses, though diverse VJ usage argued against this for most clonotypes. Compared with coincidental sharing between unrelated individuals, out-of-frame TCR alpha sequences shared between twins had an excess of sequences with low generation probability. Recombination models systematically underestimated out-of-frame TCR alpha sharing in monozygotic twins but agreed with sharing between unrelated individuals. A weaker excess of twin sharing was found in beta out-of-frame sequences because the signal-to-noise ratio was lowered by fewer shared sequences. Because the same donors could not be followed over many years, the conclusions depended on cross-sectional statistical analysis. Fewer insertions were carried by abundant cord blood beta clonotypes; a weaker similar trend was observed in young adult naive repertoires, while no such trend was observed in memory repertoires.

The sequencing input was cord blood. The sequence was collected from a newborn girl in good health.

The nucleotide sequence is TGCGCCAGCAGCCCGATTACAGGGAAGGATCAGCCCCAGCATTTT. It translates to CASSPITGKDQPQHF. The chain couples TRBV4-1 to TRBJ1-5; the D region possibly corresponds to TRBD1 (6 bases align). The CDR3 covers 15 residues, taking in both the cysteine and the phenylalanine. CDR3 DNA only is kept here, 45 bases in frame from base 1. The V end loses 4 bases and the J end loses 5 bases, and a stretch of 15 bases separates them. The germline V gene supplies CDR1 MGHRA and CDR2 YSYEKL.